This is a list of T cell receptor beta chains from one sample in a study of identical twins. TCRdb re-derived calls from the 5' RACE reads in MiXCR, one entry per CDR3 protein. The data hold hundreds of thousands of distinct CDR3 sequences, with less than 7% observed a single time. The sequencing sample was made of naive T cells sorted from blood. The receptors derive from a young man in good health. Both conserved end residues are part of each CDR3. Fields, in order: clone size, J gene, V gene, CDR3 protein. Some rows mark clone size as missing; the rest say once, few, many or name a class of expanded clone.

clone_size: many; j_call: TRBJ1-1; v_call: TRBV9; cdr3_aa: CASSVGVWPTEAFF
clone_size: .; j_call: TRBJ2-2; v_call: TRBV20-1; cdr3_aa: CSARPPLLGGTGELFF
clone_size: many; j_call: TRBJ1-2; v_call: TRBV25-1; cdr3_aa: CASSEPNTGTHYGYTF
clone_size: .; j_call: TRBJ2-2; v_call: TRBV18; cdr3_aa: CASSPFGPQNTGELFF
clone_size: .; j_call: TRBJ1-1; v_call: TRBV12-3/TRBV12-4; cdr3_aa: CASTSRGANTEAFF
clone_size: many; j_call: TRBJ2-4; v_call: TRBV5-1; cdr3_aa: CASSPQTVAKNIQYF
clone_size: many; j_call: TRBJ1-1; v_call: TRBV16; cdr3_aa: CASALGGRTEAFF
clone_size: many; j_call: TRBJ1-2; v_call: TRBV3-1; cdr3_aa: CASSHGTDGYTF
clone_size: many; j_call: TRBJ1-6; v_call: TRBV12-3/TRBV12-4; cdr3_aa: CATLRTGRNSPLHF
clone_size: .; j_call: TRBJ2-7; v_call: TRBV5-1; cdr3_aa: CASSLAYGGAYEQYF
clone_size: .; j_call: TRBJ2-5; v_call: TRBV25-1; cdr3_aa: CASSDPGSVTQYF
clone_size: few; j_call: TRBJ1-4; v_call: TRBV5-1; cdr3_aa: CASSLGTGSSTEKLFF
clone_size: few; j_call: TRBJ1-6; v_call: TRBV7-9; cdr3_aa: CASTDGGRWSSPLHF
clone_size: many; j_call: TRBJ1-2; v_call: TRBV6-5; cdr3_aa: CASSYSPGTVYGYTF
clone_size: few; j_call: TRBJ1-1; v_call: TRBV29-1; cdr3_aa: CSVEGHADEAFF
clone_size: few; j_call: TRBJ2-1; v_call: TRBV19; cdr3_aa: CASSIGDPLYNEQFF
clone_size: few; j_call: TRBJ1-6; v_call: TRBV5-6; cdr3_aa: CASSFDRWGSPLHF
clone_size: .; j_call: TRBJ2-7; v_call: TRBV28; cdr3_aa: CASAKRDEQYF